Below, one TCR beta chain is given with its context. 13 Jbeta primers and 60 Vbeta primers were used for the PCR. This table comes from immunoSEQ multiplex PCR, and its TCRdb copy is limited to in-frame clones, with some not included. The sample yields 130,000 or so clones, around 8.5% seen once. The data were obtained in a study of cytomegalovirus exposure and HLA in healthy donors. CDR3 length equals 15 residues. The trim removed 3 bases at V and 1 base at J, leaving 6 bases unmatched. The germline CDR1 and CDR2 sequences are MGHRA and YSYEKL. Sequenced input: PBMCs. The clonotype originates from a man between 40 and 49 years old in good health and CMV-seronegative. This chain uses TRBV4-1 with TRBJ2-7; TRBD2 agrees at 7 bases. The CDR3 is CASSQWLAASYEQYF. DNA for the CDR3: TGCGCCAGCAGCCAGTGGCTAGCGGCGTCCTACGAGCAGTACTTC.